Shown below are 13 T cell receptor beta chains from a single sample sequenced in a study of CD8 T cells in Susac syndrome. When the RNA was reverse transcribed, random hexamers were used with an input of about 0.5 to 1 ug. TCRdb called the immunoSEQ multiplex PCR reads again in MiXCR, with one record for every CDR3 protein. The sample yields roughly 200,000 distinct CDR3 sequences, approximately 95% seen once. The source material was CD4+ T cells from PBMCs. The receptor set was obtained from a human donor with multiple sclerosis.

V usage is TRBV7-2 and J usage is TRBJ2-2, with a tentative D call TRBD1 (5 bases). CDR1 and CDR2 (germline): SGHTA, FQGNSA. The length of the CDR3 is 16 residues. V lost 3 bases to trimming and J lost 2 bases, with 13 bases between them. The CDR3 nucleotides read TGTGCCAGCAGCTTGGATTCCCGGACAAACACCGGGGAGCTGTTTTTT. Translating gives CASSLDSRTNTGELFF.

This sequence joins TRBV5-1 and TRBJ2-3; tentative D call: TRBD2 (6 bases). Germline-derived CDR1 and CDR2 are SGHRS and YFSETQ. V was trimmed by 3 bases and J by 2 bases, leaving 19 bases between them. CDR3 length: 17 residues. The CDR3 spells CASSSPATSRFTDTQYF. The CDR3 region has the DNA TGCGCCAGCAGCTCCCCCGCTACTAGCCGTTTCACAGATACGCAGTATTTT.

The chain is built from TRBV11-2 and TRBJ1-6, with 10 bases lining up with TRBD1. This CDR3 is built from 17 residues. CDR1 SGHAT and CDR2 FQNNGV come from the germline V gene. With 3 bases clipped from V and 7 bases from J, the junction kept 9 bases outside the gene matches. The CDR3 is CASSFNFGDRGNSPLHF. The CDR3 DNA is TGTGCCAGCAGCTTTAATTTCGGGGACAGGGGAAATTCACCCCTCCACTTT.

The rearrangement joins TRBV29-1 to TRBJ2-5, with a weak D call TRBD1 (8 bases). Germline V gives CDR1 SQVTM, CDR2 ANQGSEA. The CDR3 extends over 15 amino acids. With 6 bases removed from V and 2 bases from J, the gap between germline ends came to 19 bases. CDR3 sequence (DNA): TGCAGCGTCTTGGGGGGGACAGGCCAGCAAGAGACCCAGTACTTC. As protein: CSVLGGTGQQETQYF.

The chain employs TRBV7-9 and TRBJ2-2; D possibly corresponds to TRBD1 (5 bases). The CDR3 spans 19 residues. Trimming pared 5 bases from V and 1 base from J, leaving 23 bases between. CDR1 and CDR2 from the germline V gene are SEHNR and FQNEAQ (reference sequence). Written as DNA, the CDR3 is TGTGCCAGCAGCCTCCCATGGGGCAGGCGAGGATTGAACACCGGGGAGCTGTTTTTT. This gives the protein CASSLPWGRRGLNTGELFF.

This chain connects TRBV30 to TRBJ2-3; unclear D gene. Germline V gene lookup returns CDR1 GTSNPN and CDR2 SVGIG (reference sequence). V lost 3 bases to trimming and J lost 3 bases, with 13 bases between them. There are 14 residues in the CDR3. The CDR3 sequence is CAWSRKLETDTQYF. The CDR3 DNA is TGTGCCTGGAGCCGTAAGCTGGAAACAGATACGCAGTATTTT.

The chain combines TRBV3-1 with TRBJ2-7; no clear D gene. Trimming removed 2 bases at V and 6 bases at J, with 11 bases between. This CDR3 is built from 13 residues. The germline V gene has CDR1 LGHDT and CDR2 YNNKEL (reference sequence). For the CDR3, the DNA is TGTGCCAGCAGCCAAAACCAGCCTAGCGAGCAGTACTTC. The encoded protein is CASSQNQPSEQYF.

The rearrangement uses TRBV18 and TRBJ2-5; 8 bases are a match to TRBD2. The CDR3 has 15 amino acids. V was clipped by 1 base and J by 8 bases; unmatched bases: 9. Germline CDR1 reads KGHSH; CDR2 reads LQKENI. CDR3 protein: CASSPLEAGEGTQYF. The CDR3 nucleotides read TGTGCCAGCTCACCACTTGAAGCGGGGGAAGGAACCCAGTACTTC.

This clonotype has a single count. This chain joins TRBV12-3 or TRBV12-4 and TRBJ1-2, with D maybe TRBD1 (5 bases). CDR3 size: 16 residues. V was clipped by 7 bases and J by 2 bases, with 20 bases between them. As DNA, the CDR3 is TGTGCCAGCACGTTAAACCCGCCAGGGTTAAACTATGGCTACACCTTC. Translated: CASTLNPPGLNYGYTF.

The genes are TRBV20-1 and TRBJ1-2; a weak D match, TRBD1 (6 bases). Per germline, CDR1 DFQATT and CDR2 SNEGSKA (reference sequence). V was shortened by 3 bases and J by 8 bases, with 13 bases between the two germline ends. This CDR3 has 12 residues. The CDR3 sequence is CSASSGAGGYTF. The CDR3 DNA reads TGCAGTGCTAGTTCGGGGGCGGGAGGCTACACCTTC.

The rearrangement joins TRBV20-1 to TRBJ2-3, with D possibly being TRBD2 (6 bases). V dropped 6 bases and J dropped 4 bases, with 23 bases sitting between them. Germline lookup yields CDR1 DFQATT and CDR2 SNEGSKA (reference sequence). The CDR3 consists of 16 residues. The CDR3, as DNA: TGCAGTGCCGCCTCTGGCGGGGCCTTTCCCGCAGATACGCAGTATTTT. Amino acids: CSAASGGAFPADTQYF.

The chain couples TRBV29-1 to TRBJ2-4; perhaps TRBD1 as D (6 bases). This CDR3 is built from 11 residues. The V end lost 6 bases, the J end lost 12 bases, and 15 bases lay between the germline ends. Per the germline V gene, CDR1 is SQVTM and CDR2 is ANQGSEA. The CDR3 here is CSVHQGWAQYF. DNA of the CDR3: TGCAGCGTCCATCAGGGGTGGGCTCAGTACTTC.

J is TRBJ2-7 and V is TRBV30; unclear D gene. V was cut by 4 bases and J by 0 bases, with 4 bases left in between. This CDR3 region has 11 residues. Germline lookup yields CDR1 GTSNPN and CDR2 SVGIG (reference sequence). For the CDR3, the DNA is TGTGCCTGGACAGCCTCCTACGAGCAGTACTTC. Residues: CAWTASYEQYF.